The rows below give T cell receptor beta chains drawn from one sample of a study of T cell repertoires in ileal Crohn's disease. TCRdb keeps only in-frame clones here, not all; method: immunoSEQ multiplex PCR. The profile covers over 8,500 clones, with 80% to 90% appearing a single time and around 15% taken by the ten largest. Material: ileal tissue. Source of these receptors: an adult with Crohn's disease. Both conserved end residues are part of each CDR3. D genes are given only for firm matches. Rows give clone size only sometimes, using once, few, many, or a class for an expanded clone.

V gene,J gene,D gene,clone size,CDR3 protein,CDR3 DNA
TRBV6-1,TRBJ2-7,NA,NA,CASSMAGYSYEQYF,TGTGCCAGCAGTATGGCGGGTTATTCCTACGAGCAGTACTTC
TRBV6-1,TRBJ2-3,TRBD1,NA,CASSARQGSISTDTQYF,TGTGCCAGCAGTGCCAGACAGGGAAGCATAAGCACAGATACGCAGTATTTT
TRBV2,TRBJ2-7,TRBD2,NA,CASSVPAGVKTEQYF,TGTGCCAGCAGTGTACCCGCGGGAGTTAAAACCGAGCAGTACTTC
TRBV5-1,TRBJ2-1,NA,NA,CASSLAGSNEQFF,TGCGCCAGCAGCTTGGCGGGTTCGAATGAGCAGTTCTTC
TRBV19,TRBJ2-7,NA,once,CASSIPDSSDPYEQYF,TGTGCCAGTAGTATCCCGGACAGTTCGGATCCCTACGAGCAGTACTTC
TRBV29-1,TRBJ2-5,TRBD1,NA,CSALTGSYGTQYF,TGCAGCGCCCTGACAGGGAGTTACGGGACCCAGTACTTC
TRBV19,TRBJ2-3,TRBD2,NA,CASSTSIAGGTDTQYF,TGTGCCAGTAGTACTTCGATAGCGGGAGGAACAGATACGCAGTATTTT
TRBV7-9,TRBJ2-7,TRBD2,NA,CASSLPLAGYEQYF,TGTGCCAGCAGCCTACCCCTAGCGGGCTACGAGCAGTACTTC
TRBV5-4,TRBJ2-5,NA,few,CASSFEPGDQETQYF,TGTGCCAGCAGCTTTGAGCCCGGGGACCAAGAGACCCAGTACTTC
TRBV11-3,TRBJ2-1,TRBD2,few,CASSLLAGGLYEQFF,TGTGCCAGCAGTTTACTAGCGGGAGGTTTATATGAGCAGTTCTTC
TRBV4-1,TRBJ1-3,NA,NA,CASSQVPNQGSGNTIYF,TGCGCCAGCAGCCAAGTTCCAAATCAGGGTAGTGGAAACACCATATATTTT
TRBV6-5,TRBJ2-1,NA,NA,CASTPRPGRYNEQFF,TGTGCCAGCACCCCGCGGCCTGGCCGATACAATGAGCAGTTCTTC
TRBV19,TRBJ2-1,TRBD2,NA,CASSLYSGSSYNEQFF,TGTGCCAGTAGTTTATATAGCGGGAGCTCCTACAATGAGCAGTTCTTC
TRBV28,TRBJ2-7,NA,NA,CASSFAGRSLYEQYF,TGTGCCAGCAGTTTTGCGGGGAGGAGTCTCTACGAGCAGTACTTC
TRBV9,TRBJ1-1,NA,NA,CASSVVSGADAFF,TGTGCCAGCAGCGTAGTGTCAGGGGCCGACGCTTTCTTT
TRBV30,TRBJ2-5,TRBD2,NA,CAWSTGTSAKETQYF,TGTGCCTGGAGTACCGGGACTAGCGCCAAAGAGACCCAGTACTTC
TRBV19,TRBJ1-1,TRBD1,NA,CASSQTNRGVFAFF,TGTGCCAGTAGTCAAACAAACAGGGGTGTGTTTGCTTTCTTT
TRBV11-2,TRBJ1-2,NA,NA,CASSTTGYGYTF,TGTGCCAGCAGCACGACAGGATATGGCTACACCTTC
TRBV7-9,TRBJ2-1,TRBD2,NA,CASSNGLAGAEQFF,TGTGCCAGCAGCAACGGACTAGCGGGAGCTGAGCAGTTCTTC
TRBV9,TRBJ2-7,TRBD2,NA,CASSHLGTSGSHEQYF,TGTGCCAGCAGTCATTTAGGGACTAGCGGGAGCCACGAGCAGTACTTC
TRBV6-1,TRBJ1-1,TRBD1,NA,CASSPRQGVETEAFF,TGTGCCAGCAGTCCCAGACAGGGGGTGGAAACTGAAGCTTTCTTT
TRBV19,TRBJ2-7,TRBD2,few,CASSIPDSPEGLAGLEQYF,TGTGCCAGTAGTATCCCGGACAGTCCCGAAGGACTAGCGGGCCTCGAGCAGTACTTC
TRBV18,TRBJ1-1,NA,NA,CASSSHTEAFF,TGTGCCAGCTCCTCCCACACTGAAGCTTTCTTT
TRBV6-5,TRBJ2-7,TRBD1,NA,CASSVQGDSYEQYF,TGTGCCAGCAGCGTGCAGGGGGACTCCTACGAGCAGTACTTC
TRBV5-6,TRBJ1-1,NA,NA,CASSPSSGTEAFF,TGTGCCAGCAGTCCTTCTTCGGGCACTGAAGCTTTCTTT
TRBV7-9,TRBJ1-2,TRBD1,NA,CASSRDRGQGYTF,TGTGCCAGCAGCCGAGACAGGGGGCAAGGCTACACCTTC
TRBV7-8,TRBJ2-7,NA,NA,CASSPSAALESSYEQYF,TGTGCCAGCAGCCCCTCTGCGGCGCTAGAGAGCTCCTACGAGCAGTACTTC
TRBV27,TRBJ2-1,NA,NA,CASTLLNEQFF,TGTGCCAGCACCCTACTCAATGAGCAGTTCTTC
TRBV6-5,TRBJ1-2,TRBD1,NA,CASRDQGEYYGYTF,TGTGCCAGCAGGGATCAGGGGGAATACTATGGCTACACCTTC
TRBV7-3,TRBJ1-5,NA,NA,CASSLTRRQGYMEPQHF,TGTGCCAGCAGCTTAACCCGGAGGCAGGGGTACATGGAGCCCCAGCATTTT
TRBV6-6,TRBJ1-2,NA,NA,CASSNDISYGYTF,TGTGCCAGCAGTAATGACATTAGCTATGGCTACACCTTC
TRBV6-6,TRBJ2-5,TRBD2,once,CASNQSGGRRETQYF,TGTGCCAGCAACCAAAGCGGGGGACGCCGCGAGACCCAGTACTTC
TRBV5-1,TRBJ2-3,TRBD1,NA,CASSLGQGAGDTQYF,TGCGCCAGCAGCCTCGGACAGGGGGCAGGAGATACGCAGTATTTT
TRBV5-4,TRBJ1-1,NA,NA,CASSSQSQGFTEAFF,TGTGCCAGCAGTTCCCAAAGCCAGGGCTTCACTGAAGCTTTCTTT
TRBV25-1,TRBJ2-7,NA,once,CASSDSQGSYEQYF,TGTGCCAGCAGTGATAGTCAGGGTTCCTACGAGCAGTACTTC
TRBV5-1,TRBJ2-1,TRBD1,NA,CASSLAGQSYNEQFF,TGCGCCAGCAGCTTGGCGGGACAGTCCTACAATGAGCAGTTCTTC
TRBV4-2,TRBJ2-3,TRBD2,NA,CASSQVSLAGRDTQYF,TGTGCCAGCAGCCAAGTGAGCCTAGCGGGAAGGGATACGCAGTATTTT